The clone carrying this T cell receptor beta chain came up once. This CDR3 comprises 16 residues. V lost 1 base to trimming and J lost 7 bases; unmatched junction nucleotides: 7. Germline CDR1 LGHDT, CDR2 YNNKEL (reference sequence). Original handling: Reference gene primer amplification gave estimated nucleated cell counts. TCRdb keeps only in-frame clones here, not all; method: immunoSEQ multiplex PCR. Clonal size and the V and J genes are those of that table, whereas D and trimming came from the DNA. The sample gives 400,000 to 450,000 clones, roughly nine tenths of which show up once; around 1.1% is in the top ten. These data originate in a study of blood T cell repertoires in COVID-19. Study context: Samples of COVID-19 (acute and convalescent) were obtained from the United States, Italy and Spain.

Sequenced input: PBMCs or T cells enriched from blood (not recorded which). The sequence was collected from a man aged 25-40 years who had recovered from COVID-19. This chain connects TRBV3-1 (or the pseudogene TRBV3-2) to TRBJ2-1; 10 nucleotides agree with TRBD2. The chain's CDR3 is CASSQGLAGVGNEQFF. The DNA for the CDR3 is TGTGCCAGCAGCCAAGGCCTAGCGGGAGTGGGGAATGAGCAGTTCTTC.